Presented here are 25 T cell receptor beta chains from one specimen sequenced in a study of blood T cell repertoires in COVID-19. TCRdb keeps only in-frame clones here, not all; method: immunoSEQ multiplex PCR. The table includes around 60,000 clones, 90% detected once. The sample comprised peripheral blood. The receptors shown here come from a man in his sixties with active COVID-19.

The chain recombines TRBV7-2 with TRBJ2-4, with 12 positions matching TRBD2. Germline-derived CDR1 and CDR2 are SGHTA and FQGNSA. J lost 2 bases, V lost 5 bases, and 7 bases had no gene match. The CDR3 consists of 17 residues. The CDR3 protein is CASSTPTSGGSKNIQYF. In DNA, the CDR3 is TGTGCCAGCAGCACCCCGACTAGCGGGGGTTCCAAAAACATTCAGTACTTC.

This sequence joins TRBV28 and TRBJ1-5, with TRBD1 as a possible D gene (5 bases). V shed 1 base and J shed 6 bases, with 7 bases lying between them. This CDR3 is built from 13 residues. The V gene's germline CDR1 is MDHEN and CDR2 SYDVKM. CDR3 residues: CASSLLTVQPQHF. DNA for the CDR3: TGTGCCAGCAGTTTATTGACAGTTCAGCCCCAGCATTTT.

This chain connects TRBV9 to TRBJ1-1, with D unclear. V lost 0 bases, J lost 9 bases, and 12 bases lay in between. CDR3 length: 13 residues. The germline V gene encodes CDR1 SGDLS and CDR2 YYNGEE. The CDR3 loop is CASSVAVGEKAFF. The CDR3 DNA reads TGTGCCAGCAGCGTAGCCGTCGGTGAGAAAGCTTTCTTT.

V gene TRBV28 combines with J gene TRBJ2-6, with D perhaps matching TRBD2 (5 bases). CDR3 size: 15 residues. Germline V gene sequence: CDR1 MDHEN, CDR2 SYDVKM. Between the trimmed V and J ends, which lost 3 bases and 6 bases, there was a span of 12 bases. CDR3 region: CASSFPGLEANVLTF. The CDR3 DNA follows: TGTGCCAGCAGTTTTCCCGGACTGGAGGCCAACGTCCTGACTTTC.

This chain connects TRBV29-1 to TRBJ2-3, with TRBD1 as a possible D gene (6 bases). Looked up from germline, CDR1 is SQVTM and CDR2 is ANQGSEA. The CDR3 totals 14 residues. The V end was cut by 6 bases, the J end by 6 bases, with 19 bases between. CDR3 nucleotide sequence: TGCAGCGTGGACGCGACAGGTACGACGGATACGCAGTATTTT. Its translation: CSVDATGTTDTQYF.

The chain joins TRBV7-3 to TRBJ1-1; D unresolved. Germline-derived CDR1 and CDR2 are SGHTA and FQGTGA. The V gene lost 2 bases and the J gene lost 2 bases, with 9 bases spanning the gap. The CDR3 is made up of 14 amino acids. CDR3 loop: CASSLGPPNTEAFF. Written as DNA, the CDR3 is TGTGCCAGCAGCTTAGGGCCCCCTAACACTGAAGCTTTCTTT. The variable domain in full, with the rest retrieved from reference TRBV7-3 and TRBJ1-1, is GAGVSQTPSNKVTEKGKYVELRCDPISGHTALYWYRQSLGQGPEFLIYFQGTGAADDSGLPNDRFFAVRPEGSVSTLKIQRTERGDSAVYLCASSLGPPNTEAFFGQGTRLTVV.

The J gene is TRBJ1-3, the V gene TRBV10-3; D gene ambiguous. CDR3 length: 13 amino acids. Germline CDR1 and CDR2: ENHRY and SYGVKD. V gave up 4 bases and J gave up 2 bases, with 6 bases separating them. The CDR3 DNA reads as TGTGCCATCAGTGCCGGGACTGGAAACACCATATATTTT. It yields the protein CAISAGTGNTIYF.

J is TRBJ1-1 and V is TRBV28; 7 nucleotides line up with TRBD1. Germline V lookup: CDR1 MDHEN, CDR2 SYDVKM. CDR3 length: 16 residues. V shed 6 bases, J shed 4 bases, and the junction held 14 bases outside the gene matches. CDR3 loop: CASRFPMPQGGTEAFF. CDR3 in DNA: TGTGCCAGCAGGTTCCCCATGCCCCAGGGGGGCACTGAAGCTTTCTTT.

This sequence joins TRBV10-3 and TRBJ2-7; tentatively, D is TRBD1 (6 bases). Germline-derived CDR1 and CDR2 are ENHRY and SYGVKD. V was cut by 0 bases and J by 5 bases, with 11 bases left in between. CDR3 length: 14 amino acids. CDR3 amino acids: CAISESGRGDEQYF. CDR3 nucleotides: TGTGCCATCAGTGAGTCGGGCAGGGGCGACGAGCAGTACTTC.

V usage is TRBV2 and J usage is TRBJ2-3, with 8 bases that match TRBD2. The CDR3 extends over 20 amino acids. CDR1 is SNHLY and CDR2 is FYNNEI in the germline V gene. The trim removed 6 bases at V and 4 bases at J, leaving 24 bases unmatched. CDR3 in DNA: TGTGCCAGCAGCCGGGCGGGAAGCGGGGGTCTCCAACGGCGGGCAGATACGCAGTATTTT. Amino acids: CASSRAGSGGLQRRADTQYF.

The V and J genes are TRBV19 and TRBJ2-1; TRBD1 might be the D (6 bases). Germline V gene sequence: CDR1 LNHDA, CDR2 SQIVND (reference sequence). The V end lost 8 bases, the J end lost 2 bases, and 19 bases lay between the germline ends. The CDR3 covers 16 residues. The CDR3 nucleotides read TGTGCCAGTTCTCCGGGGAGAGGGGGTGCCTACAATGAGCAGTTCTTC. Its translation is CASSPGRGGAYNEQFF.

V and J are TRBV9 and TRBJ2-2, with TRBD2 matching 8 bases. V lost 0 bases to trimming and J lost 7 bases; unmatched junction nucleotides: 11. The CDR3 is 17 residues long. Germline loops: CDR1 SGDLS, CDR2 YYNGEE. The CDR3 loop reads CASSVASGGPRSGELFF. The CDR3 region has the DNA TGTGCCAGCAGCGTAGCATCGGGAGGGCCCCGGAGCGGGGAGCTGTTTTTT.

The chain has TRBV9 and TRBJ1-3; D is possibly TRBD1 (5 bases). Germline-derived CDR1 and CDR2 are SGDLS and YYNGEE. The CDR3 loop spans 15 amino acids. Deletions cut 0 bases from V and 0 bases from J, with 7 bases between. As DNA, the CDR3 is TGTGCCAGCAGCGTAGTCGGGGGCTCTGGAAACACCATATATTTT. Its translation is CASSVVGGSGNTIYF.

This clone has just a few counts. The V and J genes are TRBV6-5 and TRBJ2-7; possibly TRBD1 for D (5 bases). This CDR3 comprises 15 residues. Trimming stripped 5 bases from V and 6 bases from J, with 20 bases between. The germline V gene has CDR1 MNHEY and CDR2 SVGAGI. DNA for the CDR3: TGTGCCAGCAGTCAGGACACCCCCGAGGTGGGCGAGCAGTACTTC. Translated, it gives CASSQDTPEVGEQYF.

This chain uses TRBV5-4 with TRBJ1-1, with unresolved D. Deletions cut 0 bases from V and 1 base from J, with 7 bases between. CDR1 is SGHNT and CDR2 is YYREEE in the germline V gene (reference sequence). The CDR3 spans 14 residues. CDR3 region: CASSLAGGNTEAFF. As DNA, the CDR3 is TGTGCCAGCAGCTTGGCTGGAGGGAACACTGAAGCTTTCTTT.

For this clone: Mismatch with germline at one junction end may stem from a read error. The chain joins TRBV5-1 to TRBJ2-1; possible D gene TRBD1, 6 bases. The CDR3 is made up of 14 amino acids. Germline lookup yields CDR1 SGHRS and CDR2 YFSETQ. The CDR3 DNA reads as TGCGCCAGCACCTTGTTACAGGGTGCTTTTGAGCAGTTCTTC. Translating it yields CASTLLQGAFEQFF.

This rearrangement joins TRBV5-1 to TRBJ1-1; D gene ambiguous. This CDR3 spans 14 amino acids. Between the trimmed V and J ends, which lost 0 bases and 4 bases, there was a span of 10 bases. The germline gives CDR1 SGHRS, CDR2 YFSETQ. In nucleotides, the CDR3 is TGCGCCAGCAGCTTGGTTACGGGGAGCACTGAAGCTTTCTTT. Its translation is CASSLVTGSTEAFF.

In its sample, this clone was seen a few times. This rearrangement joins TRBV14 to TRBJ1-6; tentatively, D is TRBD1 (6 bases). V dropped 0 bases and J dropped 10 bases, with 10 bases sitting between them. Germline V gives CDR1 SGHDN, CDR2 FVKESK. This CDR3 is 14 amino acids long. The CDR3 nucleotides are TGTGCCAGCAGCCAAGAGACAGGTGCATCACCCCTCCACTTT. Its protein product is CASSQETGASPLHF.

The chain uses TRBV12-3 or TRBV12-4 and TRBJ2-7; D is perhaps TRBD1 (5 bases). V was cut by 1 base and J by 3 bases, with 7 bases left in between. The CDR3 sequence is 13 residues long. The DNA for the CDR3 is TGTGCCAGCAGTTTAGGGGGCGGCTACGAGCAGTACTTC. This encodes CASSLGGGYEQYF.

V gene TRBV4-1 combines with J gene TRBJ1-5, with D hard to call. The length of the CDR3 is 17 residues. Per germline, CDR1 MGHRA and CDR2 YSYEKL. The V gene lost 0 bases and the J gene lost 0 bases, with 12 bases spanning the gap. The CDR3 protein is CASSQDFPHSSNQPQHF. The CDR3 nucleotides are TGCGCCAGCAGCCAAGATTTTCCTCACAGTAGCAATCAGCCCCAGCATTTT.

This clone occurred many times. The J gene is TRBJ2-2, the V gene TRBV7-8; no clear D gene. There are 13 residues in the CDR3. Germline CDR1 is SGHVS and CDR2 is FQNEAQ. The V end lost 1 base, the J end lost 6 bases, and 6 bases lay between the germline ends. The CDR3 here is CASSLELSGELFF. CDR3 in DNA: TGTGCCAGCAGCTTAGAATTATCCGGGGAGCTGTTTTTT. Complete variable domain (other parts from reference TRBV7-8 and TRBJ2-2): GAGVSQSPRYKVAKRGQDVALRCDPISGHVSLFWYQQALGQGPEFLTYFQNEAQLDKSGLPSDRFFAERPEGSVSTLKIQRTQQEDSAVYLCASSLELSGELFFGEGSRLTVL.

V usage is TRBV29-1 and J usage is TRBJ2-7; 8 bases fit TRBD1. This CDR3 region has 12 residues. In germline, CDR1 is SQVTM, CDR2 ANQGSEA. V trimming: 5 bases; J trimming: 2 bases; junction bases outside the gene matches: 2. The CDR3 loop reads CSVLQGAYEQYF. CDR3 bases: TGCAGCGTTTTACAGGGGGCCTACGAGCAGTACTTC.

V gene TRBV5-1 combines with J gene TRBJ2-1; 10 bases line up with TRBD2. After removal of 1 base from V and 7 bases from J, the junction contained 11 bases not matched to a gene. Germline assignment: CDR1 SGHRS and CDR2 YFSETQ. CDR3 length equals 17 residues. CDR3 sequence reads: CASSLYASGGSRNEQFF. CDR3 DNA sequence: TGCGCCAGCAGCTTGTACGCTAGCGGGGGTTCTCGGAATGAGCAGTTCTTC.

The chain uses TRBV28 and TRBJ2-4, with TRBD1 identical over 7 bases. This CDR3 has 15 residues. V shed 7 bases and J 3 bases; nucleotides not matched to a gene: 9. Germline values: CDR1 MDHEN, CDR2 SYDVKM. The CDR3 reads CASTTGAYGKNIQYF. CDR3 nucleotide sequence: TGTGCCAGCACTACAGGGGCTTATGGCAAAAACATTCAGTACTTC. Based on the CDR3 plus reference TRBV28 and TRBJ2-4, the full variable domain is DVKVTQSSRYLVKRTGEKVFLECVQDMDHENMFWYRQDPGLGLRLIYFSYDVKMKEKGDIPEGYSVSREKKERFSLILESASTNQTSMYLCASTTGAYGKNIQYFGAGTRLSVL.

The gene calls are TRBV6-5 and TRBJ1-6; D gene ambiguous. The CDR3 sequence is 13 residues long. The V end was cut by 5 bases, the J end by 13 bases, with 15 bases between. Germline CDR1 reads MNHEY; CDR2 reads SVGAGI. The CDR3 bases are TGTGCCAGCAGTCCCCGCGTTCAAACTCCCCTCCACTTT. It encodes CASSPRVQTPLHF.